The following is a T cell receptor beta chain sequence with its context. Sequencing used immunoSEQ multiplex PCR; TCRdb keeps in-frame clones, though not all of them. Of tens of thousands of clones in the sample, 90% were seen once. The record originates from a study of T cell changes during pregnancy in multiple sclerosis. The CDR3 spans 14 residues. Germline lookup yields CDR1 SQVTM and CDR2 ANQGSEA. V was clipped by 6 bases and J by 5 bases; unmatched bases: 10. The gene calls are TRBV29-1 and TRBJ2-5, with TRBD1 matching 9 bases. Specimen: peripheral blood, collected in the third trimester of pregnancy. The clonotype comes from a female donor in good health, enrolled as a control in a pregnancy study. The CDR3 DNA is TGCAGCGTAGCCGGACAGGGGATGAGGGAGACCCAGTACTTC. This sequence encodes CSVAGQGMRETQYF.